The present T cell receptor beta chain was sequenced within a study of blood T cell repertoires in COVID-19. Participants spanned ages about 18 to 100 years and resided in 20 to 30 US areas. Authors' data handling: How many nucleated cells were present was estimated from reference gene primer amplification. Repertoires were generated with immunoSEQ multiplex PCR, while TCRdb's copy carries only in-frame clones and drops some. V, J and clone size were drawn from that table, and D and trimming were deduced from the DNA. The repertoire consists of about 240,000 clones, with roughly 90% occurring once and the leading ten covering 2.5% to 3%. The V end lost 3 bases, the J end lost 3 bases, and 8 bases lay between the germline ends. In germline, CDR1 is LGHDT, CDR2 YNNKEL (reference sequence). The CDR3 spans 13 residues.

The source is a woman under 40 with acute COVID-19. The specimen was PBMCs or T cells enriched from blood (not recorded which). V gene TRBV3-1 (or the pseudogene TRBV3-2) combines with J gene TRBJ1-1; tentatively, D is TRBD1 (6 bases). The CDR3 DNA reads TGTGCCAGCAGCCATCAGGGGCACACTGAAGCTTTCTTT. Translating it yields CASSHQGHTEAFF.